The present T cell receptor (beta chain) was sequenced within a study of CD8 T cells in Susac syndrome. Germline CDR1 SGHAT, CDR2 FQNNGV. Trimming removed 5 bases from V and 4 bases from J, with 8 bases in between. The CDR3 is 12 amino acids. An amount of RNA that ranged from roughly 0.5 to 1 ug was reverse transcribed with random hexamers. TCRdb itself ran the immunoSEQ multiplex PCR reads through MiXCR, one entry per CDR3 protein. The table records a few hundred thousand distinct CDR3 sequences, roughly 94% of them present only once. In blood CD8+ and CD4+ T cells, TCR beta underwent sequencing. The source material was CD4+ T cells from PBMCs. V and J are TRBV11-2 and TRBJ1-2; D unresolved. The TCR comes from a human donor with multiple sclerosis. The chain's CDR3 is CASSKESYGYTF. The CDR3 DNA reads as TGTGCCAGCAGCAAGGAAAGCTATGGCTACACCTTC. Using reference TRBV11-2 and TRBJ1-2 for the parts outside the CDR3, the full variable domain is EAGVAQSPRYKIIEKRQSVAFWCNPISGHATLYWYQQILGQGPKLLIQFQNNGVVDDSQLPKDRFSAERLKGVDSTLKIQPAKLEDSAVYLCASSKESYGYTFGSGTRLTVV.